The present TCR beta chain was sequenced within a study of T cells in localized non-small cell lung cancer. Germline loops: CDR1 MNHNY, CDR2 SVGAGI (reference sequence). CDR3 length: 12 residues. V lost 0 bases to trimming and J lost 7 bases, with 7 bases between them. Assay used: immunoSEQ multiplex PCR; TCRdb lists only in-frame clones, some missing. The sample lists about 20,000 clones, over 80% occurring once. The source of this sequence is a man between 40 and 70 years old with stage II squamous cell lung carcinoma. Sequenced here: PBMCs, sampled before any cancer treatment. The rearrangement uses TRBV6-6 and TRBJ2-7; D unresolved. CDR3: CASSYSGSEQYF. CDR3 bases: TGTGCCAGCAGTTACTCCGGGTCAGAGCAGTACTTC.